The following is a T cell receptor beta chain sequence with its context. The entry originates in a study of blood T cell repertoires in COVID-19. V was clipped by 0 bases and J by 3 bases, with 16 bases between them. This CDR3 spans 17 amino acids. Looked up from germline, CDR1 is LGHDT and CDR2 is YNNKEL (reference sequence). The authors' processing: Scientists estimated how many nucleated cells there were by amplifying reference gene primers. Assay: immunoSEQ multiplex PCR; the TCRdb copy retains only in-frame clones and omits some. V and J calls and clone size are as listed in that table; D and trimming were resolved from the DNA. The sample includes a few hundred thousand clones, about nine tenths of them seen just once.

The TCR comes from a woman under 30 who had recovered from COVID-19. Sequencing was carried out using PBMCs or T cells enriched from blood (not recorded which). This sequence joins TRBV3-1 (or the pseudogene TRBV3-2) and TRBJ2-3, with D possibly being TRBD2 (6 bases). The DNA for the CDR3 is TGTGCCAGCAGCCAAGAAGTTGGGACTCACCTTACAGATACGCAGTATTTT. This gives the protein CASSQEVGTHLTDTQYF.